Following are 17 T cell receptor beta chains from one sample sequenced in a study of response to subunit inactivated influenza vaccine. MiXCR, applied by TCRdb to the RT-PCR reads, yields one record per CDR3 protein. The data show roughly 460,000 distinct CDR3 sequences, with approximately 11% seen just once and approximately 12% held by the top ten. The starting material was PBMCs from blood, obtained roughly 6 weeks after vaccination. These receptors originate from a man in his fifties who received an inactivated influenza vaccine.

In this sample, this clonotype turned up a few times. The chain is built from TRBV4-3 and TRBJ1-3, with D possibly being TRBD1 (5 bases). Germline loops: CDR1 LGHNA, CDR2 YSLEER. The CDR3 totals 17 residues. V lost 0 bases and J lost 1, with 13 bases in between. In nucleotides, the CDR3 is TGCGCCAGCAGCCAAGATTTGGGGGTTTGGTCTGGAAACACCATATATTTT. Translation gives CASSQDLGVWSGNTIYF.

A note on this clonotype: One end of the junction does not line up with germline, which may come from a read error. The chain employs TRBV12-3 or TRBV12-4 and TRBJ2-3; D is possibly TRBD1 or TRBD2 (7 bases each). The CDR3 consists of 16 residues. The CDR3 DNA reads TGTGCCAGCAGTTTGCGGGGGCTAATAGGGACAGATACGCAGTTTTTT. Translated: CASSLRGLIGTDTQFF.

CDR3 sequence: CATSTSGGNYEQYF. CDR3 DNA: TGTGCCACCAGCACATCAGGGGGAAACTACGAGCAGTACTTC. J is TRBJ2-7 and V is TRBV15, with 7 bases aligning to TRBD1. V was pared by 4 bases and J by 3 bases, with 6 bases of the junction left unmatched. CDR3 length: 14 amino acids. Per germline, CDR1 LNHNV and CDR2 YYDKDF (reference sequence).

A few counts support this clonotype. This chain's CDR3 is CAISADVTNEKLFF. CDR3 bases: TGTGCCATCAGCGCCGATGTTACTAATGAAAAACTGTTTTTT. The V gene is TRBV10-3, the J gene TRBJ1-4; no reliable D call. The V end was cut by 6 bases, the J end by 2 bases, with 10 bases between. From germline, CDR1 is ENHRY and CDR2 SYGVKD. CDR3 length: 14 residues.

This clonotype occurred a few times. V and J are TRBV7-2 and TRBJ1-1; D remains unclear. CDR1 and CDR2 from the germline V gene are SGHTA and FQGNSA. V lost 0 bases to trimming and J lost 4 bases, with 9 bases between them. The CDR3 covers 14 residues. The CDR3, as DNA: TGTGCCAGCAGCTTAGCGCTGAAGGCCACTGAAGCTTTCTTT. Protein sequence: CASSLALKATEAFF. Combining the CDR3 with reference TRBV7-2 and TRBJ1-1 gives the whole variable domain GAGVSQSPSNKVTEKGKDVELRCDPISGHTALYWYRQSLGQGLEFLIYFQGNSAPDKSGLPSDRFSAERTGGSVSTLTIQRTQQEDSAVYLCASSLALKATEAFFGQGTRLTVV.

This clonotype appeared a few times. The chain carries TRBV9 and TRBJ2-1; D is perhaps TRBD1 or TRBD2 (5 bases each). V was cut by 2 bases and J by 8 bases, with 11 bases left in between. This CDR3 comprises 13 residues. Looked up from germline, CDR1 is SGDLS and CDR2 is YYNGEE. The CDR3 region has the DNA TGTGCCAGCAGCGTCCAACGGGGCGATGAGCAGTTCTTC. Translation gives CASSVQRGDEQFF. Full variable domain (rest looked up from reference TRBV9 and TRBJ2-1): DSGVTQTPKHLITATGQRVTLRCSPRSGDLSVYWYQQSLDQGLQFLIQYYNGEERAKGNILERFSAQQFPDLHSELNLSSLELGDSALYFCASSVQRGDEQFFGPGTRLTVL.

Ten or more counts support this clonotype. Written as DNA, the CDR3 is TGTGCCAGTCTCGGAGGACAGGATGGCTACACCTTC. It codes for CASLGGQDGYTF. The rearrangement joins TRBV6-6 to TRBJ1-2; 7 bases match TRBD1. Germline V gene lookup returns CDR1 MNHNY and CDR2 SVGAGI (reference sequence). Trimming removed 9 bases from V and 6 bases from J; junction bases left unmatched: 7. The CDR3 runs 12 residues.

This clonotype was recorded many times. This chain uses TRBV7-6 with TRBJ2-7, with D possibly being TRBD1 or TRBD2 (7 bases each). Germline V gene lookup returns CDR1 SGHVS and CDR2 FNYEAQ. There are 14 residues in the CDR3. Trimming pared 5 bases from V and 4 bases from J, leaving 15 bases between. DNA of the CDR3: TGTGCCAGCAGCCCGCAGGGGGGGAAGTACGAGCAGTACTTC. It specifies CASSPQGGKYEQYF.

This clonotype was seen ten or more times. The J gene is TRBJ2-3, the V gene TRBV24-1; no definite D call. CDR1 and CDR2 from the germline V gene are KGHDR and SFDVKD. CDR3 size: 12 residues. V shed 7 bases and J shed 4 bases, with 8 bases lying between them. This chain's CDR3 is CATRGGADTQYF. DNA of the CDR3: TGTGCCACCAGGGGTGGCGCAGATACGCAGTATTTT.

This clonotype was recorded at least ten times. V is TRBV6-1 and J is TRBJ2-1; 10 bases are shared with TRBD2. The germline V gene encodes CDR1 MNHNS and CDR2 SASEGT. This CDR3 spans 15 amino acids. Losses at the gene ends were 4 bases for V and 8 bases for J; bases not matched to a gene: 8. The DNA for the CDR3 is TGTGCCAGCAGTGGAGCTAGCGGGGGCGTCTATGAGCAGTTCTTC. Translated: CASSGASGGVYEQFF.

The J gene is TRBJ2-3, the V gene TRBV6-1; D call uncertain. Germline loops: CDR1 MNHNS, CDR2 SASEGT. The CDR3 has 14 amino acids. Trimming cost V 1 base and J 2 bases, with 7 bases left between them. The CDR3 is CASSEVTHTDTQYF. As DNA, the CDR3 is TGTGCCAGCAGTGAAGTCACTCACACAGATACGCAGTATTTT.

This clonotype was recorded a few times. The rearrangement links TRBV7-9 to TRBJ1-1; D unresolved. Per the germline V gene, CDR1 is SEHNR and CDR2 is FQNEAQ (reference sequence). Trimming took off 11 bases at V and 1 base at J, with 14 bases between the two ends. CDR3 size: 13 residues. CDR3 residues: CASRGRRNTEAFF. The CDR3 DNA follows: TGTGCCTCCCGAGGTCGGCGGAACACTGAAGCTTTCTTT.

The chain combines TRBV11-2 with TRBJ2-4, with 8 bases matching TRBD1. Germline CDR1 SGHAT, CDR2 FQNNGV. CDR3 size: 18 residues. V was pared by 5 bases and J by 1 base, with 13 bases of the junction left unmatched. Here the CDR3 DNA reads TGTGCCAGCAGCCCCCAGAGGGCTACAGGGGGGGCCAAAAACATTCAGTACTTC. This sequence encodes CASSPQRATGGAKNIQYF. The whole variable domain, remainder taken from reference TRBV11-2 and TRBJ2-4, is EAGVAQSPRYKIIEKRQSVAFWCNPISGHATLYWYQQILGQGPKLLIQFQNNGVVDDSQLPKDRFSAERLKGVDSTLKIQPAKLEDSAVYLCASSPQRATGGAKNIQYFGAGTRLSVL.

This clonotype was found many times. The chain recombines TRBV12-3 or TRBV12-4 with TRBJ1-6; TRBD1 is a possible D gene (6 bases). The CDR3 contains 15 residues. V lost 6 bases to trimming and J lost 9 bases, with 18 bases between them. The CDR3 DNA is TGTGCCAGCAGCACCGCCGGGGGGCTTGGTTCACCCCTCCACTTT. Translating it yields CASSTAGGLGSPLHF.

About this clonotype: A much larger clonotype is one base distant, so this may be a read error. The chain couples TRBV12-3 or TRBV12-4 to TRBJ2-1; the D gene is possibly TRBD2 (6 bases). With 7 bases removed from V and 9 bases from J, the gap between germline ends came to 16 bases. This CDR3 spans 13 amino acids. The CDR3 sequence is CASKPREAGEQFF. For the CDR3, the DNA is TGTGCCAGCAAACCAAGGGAGGCAGGTGAGCAGTTCTTC.

This clonotype came up a few times. CDR3 protein: CASSRLGRTSGYEQYF. The CDR3 region has the DNA TGTGCCAGCAGCCGACTCGGGAGGACTAGCGGCTACGAGCAGTACTTC. This sequence joins TRBV3-1 and TRBJ2-7; TRBD2 matches at 10 bases. There are 16 residues in the CDR3. Germline values: CDR1 LGHDT, CDR2 YNNKEL (reference sequence). Trimming took 4 bases from V and 3 from J; bases not matched to a gene: 9.

The CDR3 nucleotides are TGCGCCAGCAGCCCAGTTCTGGACAGGGGATACACTGAAGCTTTCTTT. Residues: CASSPVLDRGYTEAFF. V and J are TRBV4-3 and TRBJ1-1; TRBD1 matches 9 bases. The germline CDR1 and CDR2 sequences are LGHNA and YSLEER. The CDR3 is 16 residues long. V lost 4 bases, J lost 3 bases, and 9 bases stayed unmatched.